The 12 T cell receptor beta chains below come from one sample, sequenced in a study of CD8 T cells in ankylosing spondylitis. Using its own MiXCR run on the 5' RACE reads, TCRdb lists one record per CDR3 protein. The sample carries roughly 280,000 distinct CDR3 sequences, around 18% recorded once. The sequencing input was blood, either unsorted or a sorted T cell fraction (not recorded which). The receptors here all came from a male donor with ankylosing spondylitis or in good health (not recorded which).

This chain links TRBV3-1 with TRBJ2-5; no reliable D call. V was shortened by 3 bases and J by 4 bases, with 9 bases between the two germline ends. CDR1 and CDR2 (germline): LGHDT, YNNKEL (reference sequence). The CDR3 contains 13 residues. Here the CDR3 reads CASSQQDPETQYF. DNA of the CDR3: TGTGCCAGCAGCCAGCAGGATCCAGAGACCCAGTACTTC.

CDR3 loop: CASGPGLEGYTF. In DNA, the CDR3 is TGTGCTAGTGGTCCGGGGCTGGAGGGCTACACCTTC. The chain employs TRBV12-5 and TRBJ1-2; D is perhaps TRBD1 (5 bases). The germline V gene encodes CDR1 LGHNT and CDR2 FRNRAP. The CDR3 contains 12 residues. V gave up 5 bases and J gave up 8 bases, with 12 bases separating them.

The chain combines TRBV5-1 with TRBJ2-2; D is tentatively TRBD1 or TRBD2 (6 bases each). V was pared by 4 bases and J by 5 bases, with 15 bases between. Germline V CDR1 and CDR2: SGHRS, YFSETQ. The CDR3 extends over 15 amino acids. The CDR3 sequence is CASSGGTPGTGELFF. The CDR3 DNA is TGCGCCAGCAGCGGGGGGACACCCGGTACCGGGGAGCTGTTTTTT.

This chain joins TRBV7-9 and TRBJ2-3, with TRBD2 matching over 11 bases. Germline V CDR1 and CDR2: SEHNR, FQNEAQ (reference sequence). Trimming removed 5 bases from V and 4 bases from J; junction bases left unmatched: 8. The CDR3 has 16 residues. The CDR3 DNA sequence: TGTGCCAGCAGCCCCTTAGCGGGGGGGCCCCCAGATACGCAGTATTTT. Amino acid sequence: CASSPLAGGPPDTQYF.

The V gene is TRBV9, the J gene TRBJ2-3, with D unclear. Germline CDR1 is SGDLS and CDR2 is YYNGEE. Trimming cost V 0 bases and J 3 bases, with 8 bases left between them. The CDR3 consists of 14 residues. The CDR3, as DNA: TGTGCCAGCAGCGTAGGGCCACCTACAGATACGCAGTATTTT. Residues: CASSVGPPTDTQYF.

This clonotype was seen a few times. The rearrangement links TRBV7-6 to TRBJ2-5; D call uncertain. Trimming took off 0 bases at V and 1 base at J, with 12 bases between the two ends. CDR1 SGHVS and CDR2 FNYEAQ come from the germline V gene. CDR3 length: 16 residues. This chain's CDR3 is CASSLAPITVQETQYF. CDR3 DNA: TGTGCCAGCAGCTTAGCGCCTATTACCGTCCAAGAGACCCAGTACTTC.

The rearrangement links TRBV12-3 or TRBV12-4 to TRBJ1-2, with TRBD1 matching 10 bases. This CDR3 comprises 13 residues. After removal of 6 bases from V and 6 bases from J, the junction contained 4 bases not matched to a gene. The CDR3 sequence: CASSRTGGHGYTF. CDR3 DNA: TGTGCCAGCAGCCGGACAGGGGGTCATGGCTACACCTTC.

CDR3 bases: TGTGCCAGCAGCGAGACAGGGAACTACAATGAGCAGTTCTTC. As protein: CASSETGNYNEQFF. The rearrangement links TRBV5-6 to TRBJ2-1; TRBD1 aligns across 7 bases. The germline V gene has CDR1 SGHDT and CDR2 YYEEEE. V dropped 4 bases and J dropped 3; count of bases not matched to a gene: 4. There are 14 residues in the CDR3.

This clonotype was seen more than once but under ten times. The chain is built from TRBV29-1 and TRBJ1-2; a possible D gene is TRBD1 (5 bases). The germline CDR1 and CDR2 sequences are SQVTM and ANQGSEA. This CDR3 comprises 11 residues. Trimming left V 5 bases short and J 5 bases short, with 9 bases between. The CDR3 DNA sequence: TGCAGCGTTAGCAGGGATTATGGCTACACCTTC. It encodes CSVSRDYGYTF.

The sample holds many counts of this clonotype. The J gene is TRBJ2-7, the V gene TRBV20-1; D is uncertain. The length of the CDR3 is 13 residues. Germline V lookup: CDR1 DFQATT, CDR2 SNEGSKA (reference sequence). Trimming stripped 3 bases from V and 2 bases from J, with 11 bases between. CDR3 loop: CSASQYQAYEQYV. In nucleotides, the CDR3 is TGCAGTGCTAGCCAATATCAAGCCTACGAGCAGTACGTC.

The chain combines TRBV5-1 with TRBJ1-1, with D possibly TRBD1 on 5 matching bases. The CDR3 sequence is 15 residues long. Germline V lookup: CDR1 SGHRS, CDR2 YFSETQ. V was pared by 3 bases and J by 3 bases, with 15 bases between. The CDR3 loop is CASSSPGIEDTEAFF. The CDR3, as DNA: TGCGCCAGCAGCTCCCCAGGGATAGAGGACACTGAAGCTTTCTTT.

This clonotype was counted only a few times. The V call is TRBV5-1, the J call TRBJ1-2, with D unclear. Trimming took off 4 bases at V and 8 bases at J, with 15 bases between the two ends. Germline lookup yields CDR1 SGHRS and CDR2 YFSETQ. The CDR3 loop spans 13 amino acids. In DNA form, the CDR3 reads TGCGCCAGCAGCACGGGTCAAAATTGGGGCTACACCTTC. As protein: CASSTGQNWGYTF.